This TCR beta chain was captured in a study of tumor and adjacent non-tumor tissue in lung cancer. Study conclusions and caveats: Tumor TCR diversity, when higher, was linked to shorter survival. In normal lung, the top 100 clones were significantly more dominant than in tumor. Tumor tissue had significantly higher TCR diversity than normal lung.

The template was RNA from unsorted bulk tissue. Chemotherapy-naive patients with new lung cancer underwent thoracic surgery in China, August–November 2014. CDR1 and CDR2 (germline): DFQATT, SNEGSKA (reference sequence). CDR3 length equals 16 residues. V lost 1 base to trimming and J lost 2 bases; unmatched junction nucleotides: 5. TCRbeta libraries were built with three rounds of nested PCR, modified from ARM-PCR. A single record per CDR3 protein comes from TCRdb applying MiXCR to the multiplex PCR reads. Of approximately 90,000 distinct CDR3 sequences in the sample, around 71% were seen once. Regarding this clonotype: Its matching antigen is unknown. This may be a read error, as it is one base from a much larger clone. The missing conserved phenylalanine or tryptophan at the end of this CDR3 makes a read error likely.

The chain links TRBV20-1 to TRBJ2-1, with 10 nucleotides matching TRBD1. The sample comprised lung tumor tissue. This receptor was identified in a man in his sixties with non-small cell lung cancer. Here the CDR3 reads CSARVTGTGAYNEQFL. CDR3 sequence (DNA): TGCAGTGCTAGAGTCACCGGGACAGGGGCCTACAATGAGCAGTTCTTG.